This record looks at one TCR beta chain sequence and its context. This clone came up once. Its binding antigen is unknown. No base quality information exists; no much larger clone differs at one position. From cysteine to phenylalanine, the CDR3 is 16 amino acids long. Only the CDR3 DNA is retained, 48 bases long and in frame from the first base. V trim: 0 bases; J trim: 2 bases; unmatched bases: 4. For CDR1 and CDR2, the germline V gene lists SGHVS and FNYEAQ. This entry belongs to a study of T cell changes during pregnancy in multiple sclerosis (dated by TCRdb to the late 2010s). For the wider study: Changes in the T cell repertoire over the course of pregnancy were examined in this study in women with multiple sclerosis.

Libraries were made using the immunoSEQ multiplex PCR assay. Held by TCRdb, this immuneACCESS table contains in-frame sequences only and omits some clones. Under half of the omission traces to an unresolved V gene where checked; the cause of the rest is unknown. The sample includes about 83,000 clones, with about 90% observed a single time. 3.5% of the sample rests with the top ten. The specimen comprised PBMCs, sampled in the first trimester of pregnancy. The clonotype comes from a female donor in good health, serving as a control in a pregnancy study. Some clones in this sample may be carry-over from other donors' samples. The chain joins TRBV7-6 to TRBJ2-3; a stretch of 8 junction bases matches TRBD2. Here is the DNA: TGTGCCAGCAGCTTAGCTAGCGGGGAATACACAGATACGCAGTATTTT. Its amino acids are CASSLASGEYTDTQYF.